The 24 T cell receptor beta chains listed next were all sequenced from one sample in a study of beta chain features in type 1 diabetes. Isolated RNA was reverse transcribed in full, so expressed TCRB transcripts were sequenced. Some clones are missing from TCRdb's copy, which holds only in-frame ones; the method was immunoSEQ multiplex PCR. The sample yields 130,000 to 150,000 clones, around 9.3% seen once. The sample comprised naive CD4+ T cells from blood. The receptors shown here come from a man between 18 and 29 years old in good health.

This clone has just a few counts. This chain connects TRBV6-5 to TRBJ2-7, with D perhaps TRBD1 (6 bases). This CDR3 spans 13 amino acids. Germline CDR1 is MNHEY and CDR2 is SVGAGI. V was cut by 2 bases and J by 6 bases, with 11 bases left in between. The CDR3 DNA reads TGTGCCAGCAGTTACCGACAGGTATCCGAGCAGTACTTC. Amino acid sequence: CASSYRQVSEQYF.

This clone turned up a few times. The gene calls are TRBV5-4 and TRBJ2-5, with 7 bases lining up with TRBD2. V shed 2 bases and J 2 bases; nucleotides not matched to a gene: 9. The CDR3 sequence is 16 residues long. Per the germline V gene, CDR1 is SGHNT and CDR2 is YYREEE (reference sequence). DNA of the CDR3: TGTGCCAGCAGCTTCACGCTAGCGGCCCCACAAGAGACCCAGTACTTC. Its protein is CASSFTLAAPQETQYF.

The CDR3 coding sequence is TGTGCCAGTAGTAGGATCCGGGACAGGCCTTACGAGCAGTACTTC. This encodes CASSRIRDRPYEQYF. The chain carries TRBV19 and TRBJ2-7; TRBD1 matches at 8 bases. The CDR3 spans 15 residues. V lost 4 bases and J lost 4; bases outside the gene matches: 9. Germline loops: CDR1 LNHDA, CDR2 SQIVND (reference sequence).

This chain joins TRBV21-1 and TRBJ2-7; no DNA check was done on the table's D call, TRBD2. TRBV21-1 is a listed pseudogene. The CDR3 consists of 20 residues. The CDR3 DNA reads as TGTGCCAGCAGCACAAAGACTAGCGGCAGCGGGTCCCGGCGGGTCTACGAGCAGTACTTC. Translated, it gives CASSTKTSGSGSRRVYEQYF.

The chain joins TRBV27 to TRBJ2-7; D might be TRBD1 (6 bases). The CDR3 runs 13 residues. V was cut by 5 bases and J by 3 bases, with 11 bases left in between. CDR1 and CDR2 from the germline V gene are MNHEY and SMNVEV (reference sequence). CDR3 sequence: CASSGTGIYEQYF. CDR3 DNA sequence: TGTGCCAGCAGTGGAACAGGGATCTACGAGCAGTACTTC.

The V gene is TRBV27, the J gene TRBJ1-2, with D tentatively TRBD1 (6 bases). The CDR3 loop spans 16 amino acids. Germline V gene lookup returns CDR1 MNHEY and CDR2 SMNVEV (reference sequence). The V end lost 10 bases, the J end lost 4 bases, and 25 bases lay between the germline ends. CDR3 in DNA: TGTGCCACCCGTCTAGCAGCGGGGGCGCTTAGCTATGGCTACACCTTC. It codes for CATRLAAGALSYGYTF.

DNA of the CDR3: TGTGCCAGCTCTACCCGGGACAGGGTTTACTATGGCTACACCTTC. This gives the protein CASSTRDRVYYGYTF. V and J are TRBV7-2 and TRBJ1-2, with TRBD1 matching 9 bases. The germline V gene encodes CDR1 SGHTA and CDR2 FQGNSA. CDR3 length equals 15 residues. The ends lost 8 bases at V and 3 bases at J; junction bases unmatched: 10.

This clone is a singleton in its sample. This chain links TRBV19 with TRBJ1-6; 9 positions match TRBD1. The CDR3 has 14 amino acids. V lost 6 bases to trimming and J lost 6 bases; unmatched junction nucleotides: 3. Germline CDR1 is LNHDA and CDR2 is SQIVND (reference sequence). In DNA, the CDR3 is TGTGCCAGTAGGCCGGGACAGGGTAATTCACCCCTCCACTTT. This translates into CASRPGQGNSPLHF.

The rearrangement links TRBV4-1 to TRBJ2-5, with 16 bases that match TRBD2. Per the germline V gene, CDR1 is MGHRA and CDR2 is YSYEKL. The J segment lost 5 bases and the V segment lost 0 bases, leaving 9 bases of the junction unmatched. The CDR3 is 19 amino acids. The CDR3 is CASSQDLPGLAGGRETQYF. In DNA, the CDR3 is TGCGCCAGCAGCCAAGACCTGCCGGGACTAGCGGGGGGGCGGGAGACCCAGTACTTC.

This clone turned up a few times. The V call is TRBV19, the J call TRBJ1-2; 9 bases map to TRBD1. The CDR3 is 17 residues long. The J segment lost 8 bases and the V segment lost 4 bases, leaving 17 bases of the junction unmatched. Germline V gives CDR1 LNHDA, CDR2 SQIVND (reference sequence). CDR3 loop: CASSTLGGGQGNFGYTF. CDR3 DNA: TGTGCCAGTAGTACCTTAGGGGGAGGACAGGGGAACTTCGGCTACACCTTC. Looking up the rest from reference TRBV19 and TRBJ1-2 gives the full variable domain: DGGITQSPKYLFRKEGQNVTLSCEQNLNHDAMYWYRQDPGQGLRLIYYSQIVNDFQKGDIAEGYSVSREKKESFPLTVTSAQKNPTAFYLCASSTLGGGQGNFGYTFGSGTRLTVV.

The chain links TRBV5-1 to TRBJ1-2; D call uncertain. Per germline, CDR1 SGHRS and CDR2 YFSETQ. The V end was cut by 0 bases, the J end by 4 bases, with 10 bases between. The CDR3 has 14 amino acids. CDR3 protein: CASSLEIESYGYTF. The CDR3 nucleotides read TGCGCCAGCAGCTTGGAAATTGAGAGCTATGGCTACACCTTC.

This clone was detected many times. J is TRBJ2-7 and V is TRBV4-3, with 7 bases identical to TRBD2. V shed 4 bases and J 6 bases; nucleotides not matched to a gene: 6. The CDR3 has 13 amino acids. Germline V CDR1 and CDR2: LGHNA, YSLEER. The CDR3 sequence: CASSLNGGSEQYF. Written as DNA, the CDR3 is TGCGCCAGCAGCCTAAACGGGGGGAGCGAGCAGTACTTC.

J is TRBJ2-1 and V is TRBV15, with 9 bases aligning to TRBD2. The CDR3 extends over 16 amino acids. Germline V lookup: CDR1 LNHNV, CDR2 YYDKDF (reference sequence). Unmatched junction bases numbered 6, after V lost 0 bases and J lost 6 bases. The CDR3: CATSRDGAGGSNEQFF. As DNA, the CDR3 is TGTGCCACCAGCAGAGATGGGGCGGGGGGGTCCAATGAGCAGTTCTTC.

The CDR3 sequence is CASSVGIQVSTDTQYF. The CDR3, as DNA: TGTGCCAGCAGCGTAGGGATACAGGTTAGCACAGATACGCAGTATTTT. The V and J genes are TRBV9 and TRBJ2-3; D possibly corresponds to TRBD1 (5 bases). CDR3 length: 16 residues. Germline V gives CDR1 SGDLS, CDR2 YYNGEE. V lost 0 bases, J lost 0 bases, and 11 bases lay in between.

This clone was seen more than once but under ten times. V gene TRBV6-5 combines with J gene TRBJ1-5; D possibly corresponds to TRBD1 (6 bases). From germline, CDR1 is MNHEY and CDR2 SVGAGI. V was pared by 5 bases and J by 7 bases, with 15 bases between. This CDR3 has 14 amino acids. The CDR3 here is CASSKTTGSQPQHF. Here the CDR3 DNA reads TGTGCCAGCAGTAAGACGACAGGTTCGCAGCCCCAGCATTTT.

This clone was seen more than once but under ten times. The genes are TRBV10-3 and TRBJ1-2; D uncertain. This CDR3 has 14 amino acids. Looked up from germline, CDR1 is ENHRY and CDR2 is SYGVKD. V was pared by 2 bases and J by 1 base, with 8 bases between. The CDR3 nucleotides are TGTGCCATCAGTGAGCTGGGCCTTAACTATGGCTACACCTTC. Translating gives CAISELGLNYGYTF.

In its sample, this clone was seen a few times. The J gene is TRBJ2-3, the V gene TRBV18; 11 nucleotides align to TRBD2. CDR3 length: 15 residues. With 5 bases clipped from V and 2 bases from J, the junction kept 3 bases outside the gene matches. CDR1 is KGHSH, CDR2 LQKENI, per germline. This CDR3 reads CASSATSGITDTQYF. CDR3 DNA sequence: TGTGCCAGCTCAGCGACTAGCGGGATCACAGATACGCAGTATTTT.

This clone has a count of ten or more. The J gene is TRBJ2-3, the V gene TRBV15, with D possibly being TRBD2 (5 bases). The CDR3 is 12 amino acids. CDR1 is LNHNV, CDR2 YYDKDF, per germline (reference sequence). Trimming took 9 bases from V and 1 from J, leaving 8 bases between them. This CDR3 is CATGSGTDTQYF. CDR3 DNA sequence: TGTGCCACTGGTAGCGGCACAGATACGCAGTATTTT.

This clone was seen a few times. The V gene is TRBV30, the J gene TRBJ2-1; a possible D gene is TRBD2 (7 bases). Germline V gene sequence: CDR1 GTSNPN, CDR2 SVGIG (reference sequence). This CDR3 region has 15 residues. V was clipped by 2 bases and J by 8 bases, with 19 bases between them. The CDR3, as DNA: TGTGCCTGGAGTCTGGGGGGGCTGGTTGGAGATGAGCAGTTCTTC. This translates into CAWSLGGLVGDEQFF. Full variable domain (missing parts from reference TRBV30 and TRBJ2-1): SQTIHQWPATLVQPVGSPLSLECTVEGTSNPNLYWYRQAAGRGLQLLFYSVGIGQISSEVPQNLSASRPQDRQFILSSKKLLLSDSGFYLCAWSLGGLVGDEQFFGPGTRLTVL.

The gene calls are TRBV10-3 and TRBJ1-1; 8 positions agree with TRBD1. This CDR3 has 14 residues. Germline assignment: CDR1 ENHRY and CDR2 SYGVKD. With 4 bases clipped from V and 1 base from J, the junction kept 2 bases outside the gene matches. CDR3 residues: CAISGGQGNTEAFF. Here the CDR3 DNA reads TGTGCCATCAGTGGAGGACAGGGGAACACTGAAGCTTTCTTT.

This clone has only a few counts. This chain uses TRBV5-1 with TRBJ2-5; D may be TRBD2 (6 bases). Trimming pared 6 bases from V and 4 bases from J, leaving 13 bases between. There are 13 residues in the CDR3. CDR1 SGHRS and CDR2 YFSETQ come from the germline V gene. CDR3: CASNPAGSETQYF. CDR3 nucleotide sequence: TGCGCCAGCAACCCGGCGGGGTCAGAGACCCAGTACTTC. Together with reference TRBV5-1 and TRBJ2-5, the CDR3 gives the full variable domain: KAGVTQTPRYLIKTRGQQVTLSCSPISGHRSVSWYQQTPGQGLQFLFEYFSETQRNKGNFPGRFSGRQFSNSRSEMNVSTLELGDSALYLCASNPAGSETQYFGPGTRLLVL.

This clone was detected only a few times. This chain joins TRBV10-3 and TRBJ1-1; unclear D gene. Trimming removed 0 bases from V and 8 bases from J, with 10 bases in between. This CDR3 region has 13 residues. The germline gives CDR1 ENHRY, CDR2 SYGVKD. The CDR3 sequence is CAISESRTLEAFF. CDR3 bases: TGTGCCATCAGTGAGTCGAGAACACTAGAAGCTTTCTTT.

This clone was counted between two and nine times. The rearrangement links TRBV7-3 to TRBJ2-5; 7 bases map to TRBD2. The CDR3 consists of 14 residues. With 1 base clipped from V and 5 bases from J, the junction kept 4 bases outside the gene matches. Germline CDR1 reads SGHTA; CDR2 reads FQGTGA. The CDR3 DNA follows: TGTGCCAGCAGCTTAAATGGCGGGGGTGAGACCCAGTACTTC. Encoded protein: CASSLNGGGETQYF.

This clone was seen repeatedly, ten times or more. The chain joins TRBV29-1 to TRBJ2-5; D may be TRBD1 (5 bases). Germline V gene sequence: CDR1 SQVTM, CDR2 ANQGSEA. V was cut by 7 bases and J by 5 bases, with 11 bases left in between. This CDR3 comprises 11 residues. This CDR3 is CSGLWGETQYF. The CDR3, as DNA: TGCAGCGGCTTGTGGGGCGAGACCCAGTACTTC. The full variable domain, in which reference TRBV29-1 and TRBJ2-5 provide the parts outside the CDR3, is SAVISQKPSRDICQRGTSLTIQCQVDSQVTMMFWYRQQPGQSLTLIATANQGSEATYESGFVIDKFPISRPNLTFSTLTVSNMSPEDSSIYLCSGLWGETQYFGPGTRLLVL.